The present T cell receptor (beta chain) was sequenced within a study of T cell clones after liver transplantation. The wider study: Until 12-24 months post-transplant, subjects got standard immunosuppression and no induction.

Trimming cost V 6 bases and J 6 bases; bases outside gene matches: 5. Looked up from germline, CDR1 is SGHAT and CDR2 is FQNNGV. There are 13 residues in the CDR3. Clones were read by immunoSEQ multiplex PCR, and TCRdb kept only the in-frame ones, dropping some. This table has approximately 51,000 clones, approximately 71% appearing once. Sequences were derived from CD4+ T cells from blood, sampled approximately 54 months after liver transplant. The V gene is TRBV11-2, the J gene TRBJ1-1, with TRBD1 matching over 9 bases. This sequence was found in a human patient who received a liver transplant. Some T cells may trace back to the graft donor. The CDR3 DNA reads TGTGCCAGCAGTGGACAGGGGTGGGCTGAAGCTTTCTTT. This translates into CASSGQGWAEAFF. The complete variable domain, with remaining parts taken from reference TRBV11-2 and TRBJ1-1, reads EAGVAQSPRYKIIEKRQSVAFWCNPISGHATLYWYQQILGQGPKLLIQFQNNGVVDDSQLPKDRFSAERLKGVDSTLKIQPAKLEDSAVYLCASSGQGWAEAFFGQGTRLTVV.